Below are 28 T cell receptor beta chains sequenced from a single sample in a study of cytomegalovirus exposure and HLA in healthy donors. It was with 60 Vbeta and 13 Jbeta primers that the PCR ran. TCRdb's copy holds only in-frame clones and misses some; the assay was immunoSEQ multiplex PCR. The sample has under 200,000 clones, roughly four fifths seen once. Sequenced: PBMCs. The receptors come from a man in his forties or fifties in good health and CMV-seropositive.

The J gene is TRBJ2-7, the V gene TRBV28, with 7 bases aligning to TRBD1. Trimming cost V 5 bases and J 3 bases; bases outside gene matches: 4. Per germline, CDR1 MDHEN and CDR2 SYDVKM. The CDR3 is made up of 13 amino acids. CDR3 bases: TGTGCCAGCAGTAACGGACAGGTCTACGAGCAGTACTTC. This translates into CASSNGQVYEQYF.

The chain links TRBV19 to TRBJ1-2; TRBD1 aligns across 8 bases. The CDR3 sequence is 13 residues long. The germline gives CDR1 LNHDA, CDR2 SQIVND (reference sequence). V was clipped by 7 bases and J by 2 bases; unmatched bases: 3. The CDR3 reads CASTQGENYGYTF. DNA for the CDR3: TGTGCCAGTACACAGGGGGAAAACTATGGCTACACCTTC.

The chain uses TRBV5-6 and TRBJ1-5; 8 nucleotides align to TRBD1. The CDR3 is 14 amino acids. With V trimmed by 4 bases and J by 8 bases, 8 bases remained unmatched. Looked up from germline, CDR1 is SGHDT and CDR2 is YYEEEE. CDR3 sequence reads: CASSLRTGREPQHF. The CDR3 nucleotides read TGTGCCAGCAGCCTAAGGACAGGGCGAGAGCCCCAGCATTTT.

The chain joins TRBV25-1 to TRBJ2-6, with D possibly TRBD1 on 6 matching bases. The CDR3 loop spans 14 amino acids. Germline V gives CDR1 MGHDK, CDR2 SYGVNS. Trimming took off 6 bases at V and 0 bases at J, with 6 bases between the two ends. As DNA, the CDR3 is TGTGCCAGCAGAGGGGGCTCTGGGGCCAACGTCCTGACTTTC. Its translation: CASRGGSGANVLTF.

J is TRBJ1-1 and V is TRBV30; TRBD1 matches at 7 bases. J gave up 0 bases and V 3 bases, and 4 bases lay outside the gene matches. Germline V gives CDR1 GTSNPN, CDR2 SVGIG (reference sequence). The CDR3 length is 14 residues. The CDR3 protein is CAWSRTGLNTEAFF. The CDR3 region has the DNA TGTGCCTGGAGCCGGACAGGCCTGAACACTGAAGCTTTCTTT.

The rearrangement links TRBV28 to TRBJ2-3; possibly TRBD2 for D (5 bases). The germline V gene has CDR1 MDHEN and CDR2 SYDVKM. Trimming took off 2 bases at V and 10 bases at J, with 10 bases between the two ends. The CDR3 has 12 residues. CDR3 nucleotide sequence: TGTGCCAGCAGTTTAATCGGGGATGCGCAGTATTTT. Its translation: CASSLIGDAQYF.

This clone was seen a single time. The rearrangement joins TRBV11-2 to TRBJ2-7; tentative D call: TRBD2 (5 bases). The CDR3 has 13 residues. Trimming pared 0 bases from V and 5 bases from J, leaving 8 bases between. Germline CDR1 SGHAT, CDR2 FQNNGV. This CDR3 is CASSLEWRDEQYF. The CDR3 bases are TGTGCCAGCAGCTTAGAATGGCGGGACGAGCAGTACTTC.

The sample holds one count of this clone. This chain joins TRBV18 and TRBJ1-2, with TRBD1 identical over 10 bases. Trimming took 4 bases from V and 7 from J; bases not matched to a gene: 18. Germline CDR1 is KGHSH and CDR2 is LQKENI. This CDR3 is built from 18 residues. The CDR3 nucleotides are TGTGCCAGCTCACTCTCGTTGGGGCCGGGACAGGGGTTCCGTGGCTACACCTTC. Protein: CASSLSLGPGQGFRGYTF.

This chain connects TRBV18 to TRBJ2-7, with a tentative D call TRBD2 (5 bases). Germline V gene sequence: CDR1 KGHSH, CDR2 LQKENI. The germline V and J ends were trimmed by 3 bases and 4 bases, with 16 bases remaining between them. This CDR3 spans 15 amino acids. The CDR3 nucleotides are TGTGCCAGCTCACCCCCCAATCGGGGTGATTACGAGCAGTACTTC. Translated, it gives CASSPPNRGDYEQYF.

This clone was counted only a few times. V is TRBV30 and J is TRBJ2-5, with D perhaps TRBD1 (6 bases). Germline lookup yields CDR1 GTSNPN and CDR2 SVGIG (reference sequence). The CDR3 has 14 amino acids. V gave up 2 bases and J gave up 2 bases, with 12 bases separating them. CDR3 in amino acids: CAWSLGAGQETQYF. DNA of the CDR3: TGTGCCTGGAGTCTGGGGGCAGGTCAAGAGACCCAGTACTTC.

The V and J genes are TRBV7-2 and TRBJ2-2; D perhaps matches TRBD2 (5 bases). Trimming stripped 0 bases from V and 4 bases from J, with 6 bases between. Germline CDR1 SGHTA, CDR2 FQGNSA. The CDR3 has 14 residues. The CDR3 coding sequence is TGTGCCAGCAGCTTAGCGGGGAGCACCGGGGAGCTGTTTTTT. Amino acid sequence: CASSLAGSTGELFF.

This chain links TRBV28 with TRBJ2-7, with 9 nucleotides matching TRBD1. This CDR3 has 14 amino acids. Per germline, CDR1 MDHEN and CDR2 SYDVKM. V lost 8 bases to trimming and J lost 7 bases; unmatched junction nucleotides: 12. The CDR3 region is CASVRGQGFREQYF. DNA of the CDR3: TGTGCCAGCGTCAGGGGACAGGGATTCCGTGAGCAGTACTTC.

This sequence joins TRBV30 and TRBJ2-1; 8 nucleotides line up with TRBD2. The CDR3 is made up of 12 amino acids. J lost 7 bases, V lost 3 bases, and 2 bases had no gene match. Looked up from germline, CDR1 is GTSNPN and CDR2 is SVGIG (reference sequence). Here the CDR3 DNA reads TGTGCCTGGAGCTCGGGGGGGAATGAGCAGTTCTTC. Translated: CAWSSGGNEQFF.

The chain has TRBV9 and TRBJ2-6, with 12 bases matching TRBD2. Looked up from germline, CDR1 is SGDLS and CDR2 is YYNGEE. Trimming cost V 4 bases and J 1 base; bases outside gene matches: 12. The CDR3 extends over 20 amino acids. This chain's CDR3 is CASSTRTSGIMTSGANVLTF. CDR3 nucleotide sequence: TGTGCCAGCAGCACGAGGACTAGCGGGATTATGACTTCTGGGGCCAACGTCCTGACTTTC.

The chain recombines TRBV4-1 with TRBJ1-1; a weak D match, TRBD1 (5 bases). The germline V and J ends were trimmed by 3 bases and 11 bases, with 16 bases remaining between them. The germline CDR1 and CDR2 sequences are MGHRA and YSYEKL. CDR3 size: 13 residues. CDR3 bases: TGCGCCAGCAGCCAGGCCTTACAGGTGGAGGCTTTCTTT. Its translation: CASSQALQVEAFF.

V usage is TRBV30 and J usage is TRBJ2-5, with 7 bases that match TRBD2. The DNA end is more similar to TRBJ2-7, so the J call may be wrong. Germline CDR1 is GTSNPN and CDR2 is SVGIG (reference sequence). The length of the CDR3 is 13 residues. The CDR3 protein is CAWSGAGAHEQYF. In DNA, the CDR3 is TGTGCCTGGAGTGGGGCGGGAGCCCACGAGCAGTACTTC.

V is TRBV10-3 and J is TRBJ2-7, with 7 positions matching TRBD1. CDR1 and CDR2 (germline): ENHRY, SYGVKD. The trim removed 3 bases at V and 0 bases at J, leaving 5 bases unmatched. The CDR3 extends over 15 amino acids. DNA of the CDR3: TGTGCCATCAGTGACAGGGACAGAAGCTCCTACGAGCAGTACTTC. Protein sequence: CAISDRDRSSYEQYF.

This clone was seen only once. The genes are TRBV6-1 and TRBJ2-1; 7 bases match TRBD1. This CDR3 is 18 amino acids long. Germline assignment: CDR1 MNHNS and CDR2 SASEGT. V dropped 3 bases and J dropped 6; count of bases not matched to a gene: 17. The DNA for the CDR3 is TGTGCCAGCAGTGATGGACAGGTGGTCTATGGACCCTCCAATGAGCAGTTCTTC. Amino acids: CASSDGQVVYGPSNEQFF.

The genes are TRBV7-9 and TRBJ2-7, with 7 bases lining up with TRBD1. Germline CDR1 and CDR2: SEHNR and FQNEAQ (reference sequence). V was clipped by 1 base and J by 4 bases; unmatched bases: 10. This CDR3 is 16 amino acids long. CDR3 nucleotides: TGTGCCAGCAGCTTAGGACCTCCGGGACAGCTATACGAGCAGTACTTC. Protein sequence: CASSLGPPGQLYEQYF.

Turning to this clone: This CDR3 is also generated by other DNA sequences in the sample. The V gene is TRBV4-1, the J gene TRBJ2-7, with 8 bases identical to TRBD1. The CDR3 spans 15 residues. V lost 1 base and J lost 2; bases outside the gene matches: 4. Per germline, CDR1 MGHRA and CDR2 YSYEKL. CDR3 DNA sequence: TGCGCCAGCAGCCAAGCGGACAGGGTGACCTACGAGCAGTACTTC. Translating it yields CASSQADRVTYEQYF.

This clone was counted a few times. V is TRBV5-6 and J is TRBJ1-2, with D possibly being TRBD1 (6 bases). There are 15 residues in the CDR3. The V end lost 4 bases, the J end lost 4 bases, and 17 bases lay between the germline ends. Germline V gene lookup returns CDR1 SGHDT and CDR2 YYEEEE. CDR3 coding DNA: TGTGCCAGCAGCCTACAGGGTCCCCGAATCTATGGCTACACCTTC. It specifies CASSLQGPRIYGYTF.

This chain joins TRBV30 and TRBJ2-1; TRBD2 matches at 13 bases. The CDR3 sequence is 19 residues long. V lost 7 bases and J lost 9; bases outside the gene matches: 24. Germline CDR1 and CDR2: GTSNPN and SVGIG (reference sequence). CDR3 coding DNA: TGTGCCTTAACGAAAGGGACAGGAACCGGGACTAGCGGGATAGGTGAGCAGTTCTTC. Translation gives CALTKGTGTGTSGIGEQFF.

The rearrangement uses TRBV15 and TRBJ1-5; 7 nucleotides align to TRBD1. The CDR3 totals 14 residues. V shed 7 bases, J shed 2 bases, and the junction held 5 bases outside the gene matches. Germline CDR1 reads LNHNV; CDR2 reads YYDKDF (reference sequence). This chain's CDR3 is CATKQGWGNQPQHF. CDR3 bases: TGTGCCACCAAACAGGGGTGGGGCAATCAGCCCCAGCATTTT.

The chain combines TRBV5-8 with TRBJ1-4; a possible D gene is TRBD1 (5 bases). V was shortened by 0 bases and J by 4 bases, with 10 bases between the two germline ends. Germline lookup yields CDR1 SGHTS and CDR2 YDEGEE. This CDR3 is 15 amino acids long. CDR3 sequence reads: CASSLASGVNEKLFF. CDR3 DNA: TGTGCCAGCAGCTTGGCGTCGGGGGTTAATGAAAAACTGTTTTTT.

The V and J genes are TRBV7-9 and TRBJ2-1; 7 bases map to TRBD1. With V trimmed by 1 base and J by 9 bases, 6 bases remained unmatched. There are 14 residues in the CDR3. The V gene's germline CDR1 is SEHNR and CDR2 FQNEAQ (reference sequence). This CDR3 is CASSLGGTASEQFF. CDR3 DNA sequence: TGTGCCAGCAGCTTAGGGGGGACAGCCAGTGAGCAGTTCTTC. Filled out from reference TRBV7-9 and TRBJ2-1, the complete variable domain reads DTGVSQNPRHKITKRGQNVTFRCDPISEHNRLYWYRQTLGQGPEFLTYFQNEAQLEKSRLLSDRFSAERPKGSFSTLEIQRTEQGDSAMYLCASSLGGTASEQFFGPGTRLTVL.

This clone was found once. This sequence joins TRBV13 and TRBJ2-1; 13 positions match TRBD2. This CDR3 comprises 17 residues. J was trimmed by 9 bases and V by 4 bases; bases with no gene match: 12. Germline V gene data show CDR1 as PRHDT and CDR2 as FYEKMQ (reference sequence). The CDR3 nucleotides are TGTGCCAGCAGCTCCGCCAGACTAGCGGGAGGCGGTAGTGAGCAGTTCTTC. Translating gives CASSSARLAGGGSEQFF. Full variable domain (remainder filled in from reference TRBV13 and TRBJ2-1): AAGVIQSPRHLIKEKRETATLKCYPIPRHDTVYWYQQGPGQDPQFLISFYEKMQSDKGSIPDRFSAQQFSDYHSELNMSSLELGDSALYFCASSSARLAGGGSEQFFGPGTRLTVL.

This chain uses TRBV28 with TRBJ2-1, with TRBD1 matching over 7 bases. Trimming cost V 3 bases and J 0 bases; bases outside gene matches: 8. The CDR3 runs 17 residues. Germline CDR1 MDHEN, CDR2 SYDVKM. The CDR3 sequence is CASSLRGPYSSYNEQFF. The CDR3 DNA reads TGTGCCAGCAGTTTGAGGGGGCCCTACAGCTCCTACAATGAGCAGTTCTTC.

The chain is built from TRBV28 and TRBJ2-1; 10 bases align to TRBD2. The CDR3 has 16 residues. With 7 bases clipped from V and 1 base from J, the junction kept 7 bases outside the gene matches. Per the germline V gene, CDR1 is MDHEN and CDR2 is SYDVKM. CDR3 DNA sequence: TGTGCCAGCATCCTAAGCGGGAGGGGGTCCTACAATGAGCAGTTCTTC. The encoded protein is CASILSGRGSYNEQFF.